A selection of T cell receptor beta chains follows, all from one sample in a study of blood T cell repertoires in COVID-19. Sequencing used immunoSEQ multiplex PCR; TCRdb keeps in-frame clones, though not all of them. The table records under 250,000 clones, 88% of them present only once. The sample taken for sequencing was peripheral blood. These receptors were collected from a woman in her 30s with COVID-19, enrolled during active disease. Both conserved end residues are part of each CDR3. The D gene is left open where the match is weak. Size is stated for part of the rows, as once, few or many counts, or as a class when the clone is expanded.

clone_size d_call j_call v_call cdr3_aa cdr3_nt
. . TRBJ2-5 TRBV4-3 CASSQDRGGGMGTQYF TGCGCCAGCAGCCAAGACAGAGGTGGCGGGATGGGGACCCAGTACTTC
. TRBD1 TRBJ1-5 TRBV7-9 CASSLGTGAVGNQPQHF TGTGCCAGCAGCTTAGGAACAGGGGCTGTAGGCAATCAGCCCCAGCATTTT
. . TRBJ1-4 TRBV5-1 CASSLEGINEKLFF TGCGCCAGCAGCTTGGAGGGGATAAATGAAAAACTGTTTTTT
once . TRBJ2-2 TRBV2 CASSFPGQRVNTGELFF TGTGCCAGCTCTTTCCCGGGACAAAGAGTAAACACCGGGGAGCTGTTTTTT
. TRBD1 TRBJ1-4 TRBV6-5 CASSYRRTGRGEKLFF TGTGCCAGCAGTTATCGACGGACAGGGAGGGGTGAAAAACTGTTTTTT
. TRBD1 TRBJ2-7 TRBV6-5 CATGRGLSYEQYF TGTGCCACCGGAAGGGGGCTCTCCTACGAGCAGTACTTC
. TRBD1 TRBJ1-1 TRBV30 CAWSPGQGAGEDTEAFF TGTGCCTGGAGTCCAGGACAGGGGGCGGGAGAGGACACTGAAGCTTTCTTT
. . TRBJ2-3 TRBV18 CASSLAFEDTQYF TGTGCCAGCTCCCTGGCTTTCGAAGATACGCAGTATTTT
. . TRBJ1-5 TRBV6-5 CASSYEKRGQPQHF TGTGCCAGCAGTTACGAAAAGCGGGGTCAGCCCCAGCATTTT
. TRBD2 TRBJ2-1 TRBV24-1 CATSDPSSGGVSYNEQFF TGTGCCACCAGTGACCCCTCTAGCGGGGGTGTTTCCTACAATGAGCAGTTCTTC
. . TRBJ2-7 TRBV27 CASRPGLTRTEQYF TGTGCCAGCCGCCCCGGACTAACAAGGACCGAGCAGTACTTC
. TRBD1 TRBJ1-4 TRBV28 CASSSGQRNEKLFF TGTGCCAGCAGCTCGGGACAGCGGAATGAAAAACTGTTTTTT
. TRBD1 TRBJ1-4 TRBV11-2 CASSLTGGTNEKLFF TGTGCCAGCAGCTTAACAGGGGGGACTAATGAAAAACTGTTTTTT
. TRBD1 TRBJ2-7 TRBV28 CASTLDRVPDEQYF TGTGCCAGCACCTTGGACAGGGTACCCGACGAGCAGTACTTC
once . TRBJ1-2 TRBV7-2 CASSLGGTNYGYTF TGTGCCAGCAGCTTAGGGGGCACTAACTATGGCTACACCTTC
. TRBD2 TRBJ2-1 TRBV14 CASSQDWGRDNEQFF TGTGCCAGCAGCCAAGATTGGGGGAGGGACAATGAGCAGTTCTTC
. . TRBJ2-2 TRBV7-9 CASSPSLTGELFF TGTGCCAGCAGCCCATCCCTAACCGGGGAGCTGTTTTTT
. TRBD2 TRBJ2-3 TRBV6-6 CASSEPGGAGTDTQYF TGTGCCAGCAGCGAACCCGGGGGGGCGGGCACAGATACGCAGTATTTT
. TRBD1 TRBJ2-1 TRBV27 CASSFVGDRGFEQFF TGTGCCAGCAGTTTCGTCGGTGACAGGGGGTTCGAGCAGTTCTTC
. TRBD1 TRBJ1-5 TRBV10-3 CAISAQDTGGLGSNQPQHF TGTGCCATCAGTGCCCAAGACACAGGGGGCCTGGGAAGCAATCAGCCCCAGCATTTT
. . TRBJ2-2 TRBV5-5 CASSLQERGGNTGELFF TGTGCCAGCAGCTTGCAGGAGAGAGGGGGGAACACCGGGGAGCTGTTTTTT
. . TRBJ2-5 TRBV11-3 CASSLWGGSQETQYF TGTGCCAGCAGCTTATGGGGTGGGAGCCAGGAGACCCAGTACTTC
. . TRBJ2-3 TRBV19 CASSRTGLSTDTQYF TGTGCCAGTAGTAGAACAGGGCTAAGCACAGATACGCAGTATTTT
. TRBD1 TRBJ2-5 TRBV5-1 CASSYSLQGAQGETQYF TGCGCCAGCAGCTACTCTCTCCAGGGGGCGCAAGGGGAGACCCAGTACTTC
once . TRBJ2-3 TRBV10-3 CATSPAGRRDTQYF TGTGCCACCTCCCCAGCAGGGCGCAGGGATACGCAGTATTTT
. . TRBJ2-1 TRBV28 CASSWAGRSYNEQFF TGTGCCAGCAGCTGGGCGGGACGCTCCTACAATGAGCAGTTCTTC
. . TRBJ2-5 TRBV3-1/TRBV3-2 CASSQGQQETQYF TGTGCCAGCAGCCAAGGACAGCAAGAGACCCAGTACTTC
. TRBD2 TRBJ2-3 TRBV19 CASSRSGSPDTQYF TGTGCCAGTAGTCGCAGCGGGAGTCCGGATACGCAGTATTTT